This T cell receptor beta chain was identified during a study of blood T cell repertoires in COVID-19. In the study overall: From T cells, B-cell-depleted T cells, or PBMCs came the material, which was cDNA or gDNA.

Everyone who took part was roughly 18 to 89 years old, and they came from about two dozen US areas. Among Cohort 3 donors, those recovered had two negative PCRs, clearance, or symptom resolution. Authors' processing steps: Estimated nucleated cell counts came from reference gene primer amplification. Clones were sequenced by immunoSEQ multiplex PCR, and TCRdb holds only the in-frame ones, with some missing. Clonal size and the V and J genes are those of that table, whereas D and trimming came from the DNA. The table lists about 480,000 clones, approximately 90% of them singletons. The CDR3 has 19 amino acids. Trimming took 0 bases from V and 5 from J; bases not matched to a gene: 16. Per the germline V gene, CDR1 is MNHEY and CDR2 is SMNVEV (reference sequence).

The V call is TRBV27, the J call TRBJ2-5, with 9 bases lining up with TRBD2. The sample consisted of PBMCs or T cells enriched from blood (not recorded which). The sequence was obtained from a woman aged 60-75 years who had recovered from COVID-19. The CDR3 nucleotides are TGTGCCAGCAGTTTATCGCGGCCTAGCGGGACTACCGGGGGGGAGACCCAGTACTTC. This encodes CASSLSRPSGTTGGETQYF.